This T cell receptor (beta chain) comes out of a study of T cell responses to AZD1222 COVID-19 vaccine. Study findings and constraints: Recipients of two AZD1222 doses showed rising Spike-specific TCR breadth and depth. CD4 TCRs associated with vaccination spanned spike, dominating at 160-218 and 743-854. Reportedly, nearly half the spike-specific TCRs target unmutated variant regions.

Libraries were prepared by immunoSEQ multiplex PCR; TCRdb keeps only in-frame clonotypes and omits some of them. Of approximately 110,000 clones in the sample, around 89% were seen once. Comment on this clone: Its specificity is not known.

The CDR3 consists of 16 residues. Germline CDR1 SGHRS, CDR2 YFSETQ. V gave up 0 bases and J gave up 1 base, with 11 bases separating them. The receptor was derived from an adult in good health. The rearrangement joins TRBV5-1 to TRBJ2-1; the D gene is possibly TRBD2 (6 bases). The input for sequencing was peripheral blood, taken on day 0 of AZD1222 vaccination. CDR3 amino acids: CASSLVAGSSYNEQFF. Here the CDR3 DNA reads TGCGCCAGCAGCTTGGTGGCGGGGAGTTCCTACAATGAGCAGTTCTTC.